Listed below are T cell receptor beta chains from one sample, sequenced in a study of T cell changes during pregnancy in multiple sclerosis. Assay used: immunoSEQ multiplex PCR; TCRdb lists only in-frame clones, some missing. The sample has 30,000 to 45,000 clones, 70% to 90% seen once; the top ten hold about 10%. This specimen was CD8+ T cells from peripheral blood mononuclear cells, taken in the third trimester of pregnancy. Receptors originate from a female donor with multiple sclerosis, enrolled in a pregnancy study. Each CDR3 is given without its conserved first and last residue.

v_gene	CDR3aa
TRBV7-6	ASSLSETLNTEAF
TRBV6-6	ASSSATLGADTQY
TRBV27	ASSFGLSSYNEQF
TRBV5-1	ASSFSPFRQGANTGELF
TRBV19	ASSNGLAGYNEQF
TRBV30	AWSQASNQPQH
TRBV5-6	ASSFGGGSEQF
TRBV14	ASSQVGPAAGPSTNEKLF
TRBV2	ASSEGRGADTQY
TRBV5-6	ASSSLADGETQY
TRBV6-5	ASSYSTSGTGELF
TRBV4-1	ASSQDDRTNTGELF
TRBV5-6	ASSLLAARLYEQY
TRBV4-1	ASSQKSGSWQETQY
TRBV4-1	ASSQEAGGVYEQY
TRBV10-2	ASSEWSSGSLTYEQY
TRBV18	ASSPPGGNGYT